The clone carrying this T cell receptor (beta chain) was seen a few times. Its target is unknown. This record belongs to a study of cytomegalovirus exposure and HLA in healthy donors. Study overall: A data release that came early held tens of millions of unique TCRs from HLA-typed donors.

The CDR3 spans 16 residues. CDR1 is SGHAT and CDR2 is FQNNGV in the germline V gene. V lost 5 bases and J 5 bases, leaving 21 bases between the germline ends. Findings and caveats of the study: Later analysis identified 16,000 or so TCR beta sequences associated with HLA alleles, using a false discovery rate threshold of 0.05.

60 Vbeta and 13 Jbeta primers were used in PCR. The data were produced by immunoSEQ multiplex PCR, yet TCRdb's version contains in-frame clones alone and is incomplete. In the table there are about 79,000 clones, about two thirds of which are singletons. The receptor was isolated from a woman aged 50 to 60 in good health and CMV-seropositive. Input material: PBMCs. J is TRBJ1-1 and V is TRBV11-2, with D tentatively TRBD1 (5 bases). CDR3 in amino acids: CASSQRKLGRVTEAFF. CDR3 bases: TGTGCCAGCAGCCAAAGGAAGCTGGGCAGGGTGACTGAAGCTTTCTTT.